The present entry profiles one T cell receptor beta chain with its context. Measured with immunoSEQ multiplex PCR; TCRdb has only the in-frame clones, and not every one. The table lists under 200,000 clones, over 75% of them singletons, with around 13% in the top ten. V was clipped by 3 bases and J by 0 bases; unmatched bases: 6. Germline V gene data show CDR1 as MGHRA and CDR2 as YSYEKL. This CDR3 spans 17 amino acids. The data were taken from a study of blood T cell repertoires in COVID-19. Sequencing used peripheral blood. This chain uses TRBV4-1 with TRBJ1-4, with 8 bases identical to TRBD1. This clonotype was obtained from a man between 65 and 80 years old who had recovered from COVID-19. The CDR3 DNA reads TGCGCCAGCAGCCAGACAGGGGCCTTGGCAACTAATGAAAAACTGTTTTTT. It encodes CASSQTGALATNEKLFF.